Below, one TCR beta chain is given with its context. Its specificity is unknown. These data belong to a study of chemoradiotherapy in HPV16-positive cancers. Study outcomes and limitations: During treatment, candidate HPV-specific clones and E7-related motifs expanded in tumor.

Assay used: immunoSEQ multiplex PCR; TCRdb lists only in-frame clones, some missing. The sample has about 8,800 clones, roughly 71% seen once. This specimen was tumor tissue, taken from a patient who underwent chemoradiotherapy. This sequence originates from a human donor with HPV-associated anogenital cancer.

The CDR3 protein is CASSPTGSSNQPQHF. In DNA form, the CDR3 reads TGTGCCAGCAGCCCTACAGGATCCAGCAATCAGCCCCAGCATTTT. V is TRBV2 and J is TRBJ1-5; a weak D match, TRBD1 (5 bases). This CDR3 comprises 15 residues. Trimming took 6 bases from V and 1 from J, leaving 13 bases between them. Germline-derived CDR1 and CDR2 are SNHLY and FYNNEI.